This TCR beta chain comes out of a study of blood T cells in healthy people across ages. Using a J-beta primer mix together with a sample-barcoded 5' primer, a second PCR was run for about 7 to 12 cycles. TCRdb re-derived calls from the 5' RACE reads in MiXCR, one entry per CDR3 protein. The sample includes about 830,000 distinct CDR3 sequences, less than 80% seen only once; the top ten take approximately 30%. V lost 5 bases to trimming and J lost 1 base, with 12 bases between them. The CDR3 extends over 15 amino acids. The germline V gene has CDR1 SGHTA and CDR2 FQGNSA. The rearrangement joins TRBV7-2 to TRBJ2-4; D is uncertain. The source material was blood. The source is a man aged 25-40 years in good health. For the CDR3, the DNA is TGTGCCAGCAGCGAAGGAGTTTGGGCCAAAAACATTCAGTACTTC. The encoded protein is CASSEGVWAKNIQYF.